Described below is a single TCR beta chain sequence and its context. Generated by immunoSEQ multiplex PCR, the TCRdb table keeps only in-frame clones and is missing some. The sample carries about 43,000 clones, approximately 91% recorded once. This entry is derived from a study of T cell changes during pregnancy in multiple sclerosis. V trimming: 4 bases; J trimming: 2 bases; junction bases outside the gene matches: 6. Per the germline V gene, CDR1 is LNHDA and CDR2 is SQIVND (reference sequence). The CDR3 length is 16 residues. The receptor's source is a female donor with multiple sclerosis, enrolled in a pregnancy study. The V gene is TRBV19, the J gene TRBJ2-3, with 10 bases matching TRBD1. The sequenced material came from PBMCs (not recorded whether the cells were cultured). CDR3 amino acids: CASSTWTGGVTDTQYF. CDR3 bases: TGTGCCAGTAGTACCTGGACAGGGGGAGTCACAGATACGCAGTATTTT.